The 28 T cell receptor beta chains below come from one sample, sequenced in a study of cytomegalovirus exposure and HLA in healthy donors. Primers included in the PCR were 60 Vbeta and 13 Jbeta primers. Only in-frame clones appear in the TCRdb table, and some are missing; sequencing was by immunoSEQ multiplex PCR. This sample carries about 160,000 clones, roughly 80% of them seen once, and the ten largest clones take more than 7%. Sequencing input: PBMCs. The receptors derive from a male donor in good health and CMV-seropositive.

V gene TRBV19 combines with J gene TRBJ2-3, with 10 bases lining up with TRBD2. Germline V CDR1 and CDR2: LNHDA, SQIVND (reference sequence). V gave up 6 bases and J gave up 0 bases; unmatched junction bases: 3. The CDR3 is 15 amino acids. CDR3 DNA: TGTGCCAGTAGCGGACTAGCGGTTAGCACAGATACGCAGTATTTT. It yields the protein CASSGLAVSTDTQYF. Full variable domain (rest looked up from reference TRBV19 and TRBJ2-3): DGGITQSPKYLFRKEGQNVTLSCEQNLNHDAMYWYRQDPGQGLRLIYYSQIVNDFQKGDIAEGYSVSREKKESFPLTVTSAQKNPTAFYLCASSGLAVSTDTQYFGPGTRLTVL.

The gene calls are TRBV15 and TRBJ2-1; no firm D call. This CDR3 is built from 14 residues. Germline values: CDR1 LNHNV, CDR2 YYDKDF (reference sequence). Trimming shortened V by 5 bases and J by 0 bases, and 8 bases separated the two germline ends. The CDR3 spells CATSLRSSYNEQFF. Here the CDR3 DNA reads TGTGCCACCAGCTTAAGGAGCTCCTACAATGAGCAGTTCTTC.

This sequence joins TRBV9 and TRBJ1-4, with D possibly being TRBD1 (6 bases). In germline, CDR1 is SGDLS, CDR2 YYNGEE. V lost 4 bases and J 0 bases, leaving 10 bases between the germline ends. CDR3 length: 15 residues. DNA for the CDR3: TGTGCCAGCAGCCCGGACAGCACAACTAATGAAAAACTGTTTTTT. Amino acids: CASSPDSTTNEKLFF.

The gene calls are TRBV27 and TRBJ1-1, with D possibly TRBD1 on 5 matching bases. V lost 6 bases to trimming and J lost 7 bases, with 12 bases between them. Germline V gene data show CDR1 as MNHEY and CDR2 as SMNVEV (reference sequence). The CDR3 loop spans 12 amino acids. Here the CDR3 reads CASRAVDSEAFF. The CDR3 DNA reads as TGTGCCAGCAGAGCTGTAGACAGTGAAGCTTTCTTT.

This clone was picked up one time. The rearrangement links TRBV5-1 to TRBJ2-1, with TRBD2 matching 16 bases. This CDR3 region has 19 residues. Trimming took 0 bases from V and 7 from J; bases not matched to a gene: 10. From germline, CDR1 is SGHRS and CDR2 YFSETQ. The CDR3, as DNA: TGCGCCAGCAGCTTGGAAGGGATCGGGACTAGCGGGAGGGCTAATGAGCAGTTCTTC. It codes for CASSLEGIGTSGRANEQFF.

The CDR3 DNA reads TGTGCCATCAGTGAGTCGGCTAGCGGGGGGGCCGGGGAGACCCAGTACTTC. Amino acid sequence: CAISESASGGAGETQYF. V gene TRBV10-3 combines with J gene TRBJ2-5; 12 bases align to TRBD2. The CDR3 totals 17 residues. Unmatched junction bases numbered 7, after V lost 0 bases and J lost 5 bases. Germline V gives CDR1 ENHRY, CDR2 SYGVKD.

This chain uses TRBV2 with TRBJ2-1, with 7 bases that match TRBD2. With 1 base clipped from V and 1 base from J, the junction kept 4 bases outside the gene matches. The CDR3 spans 16 residues. In germline, CDR1 is SNHLY, CDR2 FYNNEI. The CDR3 region has the DNA TGTGCCAGCAGTGAAGGCGGGAGAGGGTCCTACAATGAGCAGTTCTTC. Encoded protein: CASSEGGRGSYNEQFF.

This CDR3 is CASSLSPLVGGGYTF. CDR3 sequence (DNA): TGTGCCAGCAGTTTATCCCCCCTTGTGGGGGGTGGCTACACCTTC. The chain is built from TRBV27 and TRBJ1-2; possible D gene TRBD1, 5 bases. Germline-derived CDR1 and CDR2 are MNHEY and SMNVEV (reference sequence). The CDR3 contains 15 residues. V gave up 0 bases and J gave up 7 bases, with 15 bases separating them.

This clone was observed a handful of times. The J gene is TRBJ1-1, the V gene TRBV7-6; D gene ambiguous. Trimming removed 5 bases at V and 4 bases at J, with 14 bases between. Germline loops: CDR1 SGHVS, CDR2 FNYEAQ. The CDR3 spans 14 residues. In DNA, the CDR3 is TGTGCCAGCAGCCAGGCAAGAGAGGGCACTGAAGCTTTCTTT. It codes for CASSQAREGTEAFF.

The chain links TRBV6-1 to TRBJ1-1, with 10 bases identical to TRBD1. V lost 4 bases, J lost 5 bases, and 13 bases stayed unmatched. Germline V CDR1 and CDR2: MNHNS, SASEGT. The CDR3 runs to 17 residues. This CDR3 is CASSAIGGGQGKTEAFF. CDR3 DNA sequence: TGTGCCAGCAGTGCCATCGGGGGGGGACAGGGGAAGACTGAAGCTTTCTTT.

The V and J genes are TRBV29-1 and TRBJ2-6, with a weak D call TRBD2 (7 bases). The V and J ends lost 2 bases and 1 base respectively, with 15 bases between them. There are 17 residues in the CDR3. Germline CDR1 is SQVTM and CDR2 is ANQGSEA. In DNA, the CDR3 is TGCAGCGTTGAATGGGGGGCCGGGGGGTCTGGGGCCAACGTCCTGACTTTC. Translated, it gives CSVEWGAGGSGANVLTF. The variable domain in full, completed from reference TRBV29-1 and TRBJ2-6, reads SAVISQKPSRDICQRGTSLTIQCQVDSQVTMMFWYRQQPGQSLTLIATANQGSEATYESGFVIDKFPISRPNLTFSTLTVSNMSPEDSSIYLCSVEWGAGGSGANVLTFGAGSRLTVL.

This chain joins TRBV7-9 and TRBJ1-1; TRBD1 matches 9 bases. CDR3 length: 14 residues. Germline-derived CDR1 and CDR2 are SEHNR and FQNEAQ (reference sequence). With V trimmed by 5 bases and J by 4 bases, 5 bases remained unmatched. The CDR3 coding sequence is TGTGCCAGCAGCCTCGGGACAGGGAGCACTGAAGCTTTCTTT. This codes for CASSLGTGSTEAFF.

V is TRBV7-2 and J is TRBJ2-7, with 7 positions matching TRBD1. Germline loops: CDR1 SGHTA, CDR2 FQGNSA. This CDR3 contains 16 residues. The V and J ends lost 3 bases and 3 bases, in that order; junction bases with no gene match: 11. The CDR3 is CASSLGRDRFNYEQYF. The CDR3 bases are TGTGCCAGCAGCTTGGGCCGGGACAGATTTAACTACGAGCAGTACTTC. The complete variable domain, with remaining parts taken from reference TRBV7-2 and TRBJ2-7, reads GAGVSQSPSNKVTEKGKDVELRCDPISGHTALYWYRQSLGQGLEFLIYFQGNSAPDKSGLPSDRFSAERTGGSVSTLTIQRTQQEDSAVYLCASSLGRDRFNYEQYFGPGTRLTVT.

The genes are TRBV11-2 and TRBJ1-4; D possibly corresponds to TRBD1 (5 bases). Between the trimmed V and J ends, which lost 1 base and 0 bases, there was a span of 12 bases. Germline CDR1 and CDR2: SGHAT and FQNNGV. The CDR3 sequence is 17 residues long. Written as DNA, the CDR3 is TGTGCCAGCAGCTTAGCGGGGGTATGGGCAACTAATGAAAAACTGTTTTTT. Translated: CASSLAGVWATNEKLFF.

The chain recombines TRBV28 with TRBJ2-1; maybe TRBD1 (6 bases). The V end lost 5 bases, the J end lost 5 bases, and 10 bases lay between the germline ends. Germline assignment: CDR1 MDHEN and CDR2 SYDVKM. The CDR3 sequence is 13 residues long. This CDR3 reads CASSRRGDNEQFF. The CDR3 DNA reads TGTGCCAGCAGTCGCAGGGGCGACAATGAGCAGTTCTTC.

This sequence joins TRBV5-1 and TRBJ1-1, with D possibly matching TRBD1 (5 bases). Between the trimmed V and J ends, which lost 4 bases and 0 bases, there was a span of 19 bases. The germline gives CDR1 SGHRS, CDR2 YFSETQ. CDR3 length equals 17 residues. CDR3 nucleotides: TGCGCCAGCAGCCCTCCCCGGCAGGGAGGCATGAACACTGAAGCTTTCTTT. Its protein is CASSPPRQGGMNTEAFF.

V gene TRBV28 combines with J gene TRBJ1-5; 10 bases are shared with TRBD1. Germline CDR1 is MDHEN and CDR2 is SYDVKM. The CDR3 totals 16 residues. The trim removed 4 bases at V and 2 bases at J, leaving 5 bases unmatched. The CDR3 coding sequence is TGTGCCAGCAGTTGGACAGGGGGACGAGGCAATCAGCCCCAGCATTTT. Its protein product is CASSWTGGRGNQPQHF.

This CDR3 is CASSQVIANGRANYGYTF. Written as DNA, the CDR3 is TGTGCCAGCAGCCAAGTTATCGCAAATGGCCGGGCTAACTATGGCTACACCTTC. The chain carries TRBV14 and TRBJ1-2; D unclear. The CDR3 extends over 18 amino acids. V was trimmed by 1 base and J by 0 bases, leaving 18 bases between them. In germline, CDR1 is SGHDN, CDR2 FVKESK.

The chain is built from TRBV7-2 and TRBJ2-7, with 7 bases fitting TRBD1. The CDR3 contains 16 residues. V was pared by 5 bases and J by 3 bases, with 13 bases of the junction left unmatched. CDR1 SGHTA and CDR2 FQGNSA come from the germline V gene. CDR3 in amino acids: CASSPKDRSSYYEQYF. The CDR3 DNA is TGTGCCAGCAGCCCCAAGGACAGGAGCTCTTACTACGAGCAGTACTTC.

V usage is TRBV5-1 and J usage is TRBJ2-3, with TRBD2 as a possible D gene (7 bases). CDR1 and CDR2 (germline): SGHRS, YFSETQ. V lost 0 bases and J lost 0, with 11 bases in between. There are 16 residues in the CDR3. CDR3 nucleotides: TGCGCCAGCAGCTTGGAGGGGGGGGGTAGCACAGATACGCAGTATTTT. The encoded protein is CASSLEGGGSTDTQYF.

The rearrangement uses TRBV28 and TRBJ2-4; D perhaps matches TRBD1 (5 bases). The CDR3 consists of 14 residues. Germline loops: CDR1 MDHEN, CDR2 SYDVKM. V was clipped by 5 bases and J by 6 bases, with 14 bases between them. The chain's CDR3 is CASSPSRVGNIQYF. The CDR3 DNA is TGTGCCAGCAGTCCCTCCAGGGTGGGAAACATTCAGTACTTC.

This clone was seen a few times. This chain uses TRBV4-3 with TRBJ2-1; no clear D gene. Between the trimmed V and J ends, which lost 1 base and 8 bases, there was a span of 15 bases. Germline CDR1 LGHNA, CDR2 YSLEER. CDR3 size: 15 residues. The CDR3 DNA sequence: TGCGCCAGCAGCCAAGGACACTCCATAGGCCATGAGCAGTTCTTC. It yields the protein CASSQGHSIGHEQFF.

V and J are TRBV9 and TRBJ1-2, with D maybe TRBD1 (6 bases). The CDR3 spans 15 residues. Germline assignment: CDR1 SGDLS and CDR2 YYNGEE. Trimming pared 4 bases from V and 2 bases from J, leaving 15 bases between. CDR3 coding DNA: TGTGCCAGCAGCTCGACCACGAGGGGGAACTATGGCTACACCTTC. Protein: CASSSTTRGNYGYTF.

Here the CDR3 DNA reads TGTGCCAGCACTGGACAGGGGAAAGCTTTCTTT. Its protein product is CASTGQGKAFF. This chain uses TRBV28 with TRBJ1-1; TRBD1 matches 9 bases. In germline, CDR1 is MDHEN, CDR2 SYDVKM. CDR3 size: 11 residues. With 7 bases clipped from V and 9 bases from J, the junction kept 3 bases outside the gene matches.

The genes are TRBV27 and TRBJ2-7; the D is unclear. The germline V and J ends were trimmed by 4 bases and 3 bases, with 4 bases remaining between them. There are 11 residues in the CDR3. Germline loops: CDR1 MNHEY, CDR2 SMNVEV (reference sequence). The CDR3 DNA reads as TGTGCCAGCAGTTCTAACTACGAGCAGTACTTC. Protein: CASSSNYEQYF.

The chain employs TRBV5-1 and TRBJ1-1; weak D call: TRBD1 (5 bases). The CDR3 contains 13 residues. Germline CDR1 and CDR2: SGHRS and YFSETQ. With 4 bases removed from V and 4 bases from J, the gap between germline ends came to 11 bases. CDR3 protein: CASSTGGSTEAFF. The CDR3 region has the DNA TGCGCCAGCAGCACCGGGGGGAGCACTGAAGCTTTCTTT.

The rearrangement joins TRBV27 to TRBJ2-1, with 8 bases lining up with TRBD2. J lost 2 bases, V lost 3 bases, and 12 bases had no gene match. The CDR3 extends over 18 amino acids. The V gene's germline CDR1 is MNHEY and CDR2 SMNVEV (reference sequence). The CDR3: CASSLSGGAPFTYNEQFF. The CDR3 region has the DNA TGTGCCAGCAGTTTGTCGGGGGGGGCTCCCTTTACCTACAATGAGCAGTTCTTC.

The CDR3 sequence is CASSFKTGLNTDTQYF. The CDR3 DNA follows: TGCGCCAGCAGCTTCAAGACAGGGTTGAACACAGATACGCAGTATTTT. V and J are TRBV5-1 and TRBJ2-3, with 7 bases fitting TRBD1. The CDR3 loop spans 16 amino acids. J gave up 2 bases and V 2 bases, and 8 bases lay outside the gene matches. Germline-derived CDR1 and CDR2 are SGHRS and YFSETQ.